This T cell receptor beta chain stems from a study of cytomegalovirus exposure and HLA in healthy donors. Study-wide points: Cytomegalovirus status was reportedly diagnosed by the classifier with high sensitivity and specificity.

PCR used 60 Vbeta primers and 13 Jbeta primers. Profiling relied on immunoSEQ multiplex PCR, and the TCRdb table lists in-frame clones only, not all of them. The data show over 100,000 clones, with 74% seen just once and 4.8% held by the top ten. This clone appeared a few times. The target antigen is unknown. Trimming removed 0 bases at V and 5 bases at J, with 11 bases between. The CDR3 extends over 15 amino acids. Germline V gives CDR1 MNHEY, CDR2 SVGAGI. The origin of this receptor is a man aged 25 to 45 in good health and CMV-seropositive. The V call is TRBV6-5, the J call TRBJ1-5; D is possibly TRBD1 (6 bases). Sequencing used PBMCs. This chain's CDR3 is CASSYSPRGDQPQHF. Here the CDR3 DNA reads TGTGCCAGCAGTTACTCGCCCAGGGGCGATCAGCCCCAGCATTTT.